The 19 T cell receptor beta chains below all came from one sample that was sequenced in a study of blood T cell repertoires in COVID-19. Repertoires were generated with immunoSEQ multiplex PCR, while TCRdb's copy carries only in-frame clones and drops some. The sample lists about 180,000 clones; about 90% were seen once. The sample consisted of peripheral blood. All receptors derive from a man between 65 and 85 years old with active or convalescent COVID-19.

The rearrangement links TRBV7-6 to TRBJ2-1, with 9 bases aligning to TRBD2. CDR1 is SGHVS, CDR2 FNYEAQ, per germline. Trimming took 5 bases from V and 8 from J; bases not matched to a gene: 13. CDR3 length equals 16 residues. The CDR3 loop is CASSALAGATQDEQFF. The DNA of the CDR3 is TGTGCCAGCAGCGCGTTAGCGGGGGCGACCCAGGATGAGCAGTTCTTC.

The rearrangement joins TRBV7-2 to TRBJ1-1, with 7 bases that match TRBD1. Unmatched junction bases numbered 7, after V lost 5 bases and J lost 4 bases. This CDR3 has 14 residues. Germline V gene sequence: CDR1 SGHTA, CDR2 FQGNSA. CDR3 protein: CASSQMTGSTEAFF. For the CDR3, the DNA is TGTGCCAGCAGCCAGATGACAGGGAGCACTGAAGCTTTCTTT.

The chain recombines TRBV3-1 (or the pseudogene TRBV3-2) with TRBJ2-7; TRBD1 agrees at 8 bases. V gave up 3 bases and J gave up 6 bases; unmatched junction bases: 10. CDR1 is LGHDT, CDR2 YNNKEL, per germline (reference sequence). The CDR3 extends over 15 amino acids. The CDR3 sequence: CASSHTGGHKIEQYF. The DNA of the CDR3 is TGTGCCAGCAGCCATACAGGGGGGCATAAAATCGAGCAGTACTTC.

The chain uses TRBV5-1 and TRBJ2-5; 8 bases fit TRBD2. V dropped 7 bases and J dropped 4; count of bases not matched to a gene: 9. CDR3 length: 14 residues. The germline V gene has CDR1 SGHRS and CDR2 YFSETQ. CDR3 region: CASGGGRGGETQYF. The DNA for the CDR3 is TGCGCCAGCGGCGGTGGACGGGGGGGAGAGACCCAGTACTTC.

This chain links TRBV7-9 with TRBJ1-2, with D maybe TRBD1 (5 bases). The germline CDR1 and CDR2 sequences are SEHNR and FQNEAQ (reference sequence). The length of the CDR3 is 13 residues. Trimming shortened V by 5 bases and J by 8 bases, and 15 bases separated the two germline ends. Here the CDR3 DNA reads TGTGCCAGCAGCCGGCGGCAGGGTGGCGGCTACACCTTC. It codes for CASSRRQGGGYTF.

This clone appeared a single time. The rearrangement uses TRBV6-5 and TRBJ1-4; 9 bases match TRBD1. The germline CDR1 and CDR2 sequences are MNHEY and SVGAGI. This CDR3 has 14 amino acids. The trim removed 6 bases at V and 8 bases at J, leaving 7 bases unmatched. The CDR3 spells CASRAQGAGEKLFF. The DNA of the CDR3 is TGTGCCAGCAGAGCACAGGGGGCCGGAGAAAAACTGTTTTTT.

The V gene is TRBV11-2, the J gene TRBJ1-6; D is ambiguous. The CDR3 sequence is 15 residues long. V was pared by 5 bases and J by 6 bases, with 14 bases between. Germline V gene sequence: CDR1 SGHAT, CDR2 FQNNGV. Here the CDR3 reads CASSPGWFLNSPLHF. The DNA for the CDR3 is TGTGCCAGCAGCCCGGGTTGGTTCCTTAATTCACCCCTCCACTTT. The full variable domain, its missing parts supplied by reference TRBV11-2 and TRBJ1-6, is EAGVAQSPRYKIIEKRQSVAFWCNPISGHATLYWYQQILGQGPKLLIQFQNNGVVDDSQLPKDRFSAERLKGVDSTLKIQPAKLEDSAVYLCASSPGWFLNSPLHFGNGTRLTVT.

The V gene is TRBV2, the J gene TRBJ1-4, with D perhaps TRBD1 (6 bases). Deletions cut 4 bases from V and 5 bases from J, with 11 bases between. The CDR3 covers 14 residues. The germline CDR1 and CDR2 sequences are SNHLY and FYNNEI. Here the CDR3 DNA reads TGTGCCAGCAGTGGACAGGCGGTAAATGAAAAACTGTTTTTT. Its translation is CASSGQAVNEKLFF.

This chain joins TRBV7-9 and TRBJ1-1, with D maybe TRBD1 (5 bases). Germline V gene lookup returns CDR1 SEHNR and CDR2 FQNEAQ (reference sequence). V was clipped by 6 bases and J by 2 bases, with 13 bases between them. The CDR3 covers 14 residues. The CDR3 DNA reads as TGTGCCAGCAGACAAGGGACTGGTAACACTGAAGCTTTCTTT. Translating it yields CASRQGTGNTEAFF.

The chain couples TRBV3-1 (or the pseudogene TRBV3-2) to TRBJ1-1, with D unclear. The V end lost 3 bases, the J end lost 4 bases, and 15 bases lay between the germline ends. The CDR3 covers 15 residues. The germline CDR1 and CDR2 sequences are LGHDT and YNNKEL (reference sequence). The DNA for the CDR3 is TGTGCCAGCAGCCATTCTCCCGCGGGGAGCACTGAAGCTTTCTTT. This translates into CASSHSPAGSTEAFF.

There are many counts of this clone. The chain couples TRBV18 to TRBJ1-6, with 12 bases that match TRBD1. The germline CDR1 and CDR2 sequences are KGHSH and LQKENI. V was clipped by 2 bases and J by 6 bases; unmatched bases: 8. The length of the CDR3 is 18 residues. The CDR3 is CASSPTGTGGSGNSPLHF. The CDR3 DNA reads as TGTGCCAGCTCACCAACCGGGACAGGGGGCAGTGGTAATTCACCCCTCCACTTT.

CDR3 sequence: CSARTRRAFF. The CDR3 DNA is TGCAGTGCTAGAACCCGCCGGGCTTTCTTT. The gene calls are TRBV20-1 and TRBJ1-1; no definite D call. The CDR3 is made up of 10 amino acids. V was trimmed by 2 bases and J by 11 bases, leaving 9 bases between them. The germline CDR1 and CDR2 sequences are DFQATT and SNEGSKA (reference sequence).

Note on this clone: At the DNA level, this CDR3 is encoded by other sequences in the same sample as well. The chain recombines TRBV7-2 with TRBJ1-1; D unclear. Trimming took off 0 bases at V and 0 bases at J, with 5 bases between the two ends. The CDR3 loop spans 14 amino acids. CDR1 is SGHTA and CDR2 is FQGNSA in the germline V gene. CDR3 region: CASSLAGVNTEAFF. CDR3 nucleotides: TGTGCCAGCAGCTTAGCCGGGGTGAACACTGAAGCTTTCTTT. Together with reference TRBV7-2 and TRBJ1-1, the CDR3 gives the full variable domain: GAGVSQSPSNKVTEKGKDVELRCDPISGHTALYWYRQSLGQGLEFLIYFQGNSAPDKSGLPSDRFSAERTGGSVSTLTIQRTQQEDSAVYLCASSLAGVNTEAFFGQGTRLTVV.

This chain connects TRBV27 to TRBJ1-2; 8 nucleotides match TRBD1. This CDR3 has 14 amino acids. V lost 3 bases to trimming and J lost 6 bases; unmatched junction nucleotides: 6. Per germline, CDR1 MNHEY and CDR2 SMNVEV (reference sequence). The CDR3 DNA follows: TGTGCCAGCAGTTTGCGGGCAGGGGGCCATGGCTACACCTTC. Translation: CASSLRAGGHGYTF.

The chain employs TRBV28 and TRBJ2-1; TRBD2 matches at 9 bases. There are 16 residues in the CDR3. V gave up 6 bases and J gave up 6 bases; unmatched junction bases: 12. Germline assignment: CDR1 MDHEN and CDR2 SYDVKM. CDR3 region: CASRTTASGNGNEQFF. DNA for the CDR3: TGTGCCAGCAGGACGACCGCTAGCGGGAATGGCAATGAGCAGTTCTTC.

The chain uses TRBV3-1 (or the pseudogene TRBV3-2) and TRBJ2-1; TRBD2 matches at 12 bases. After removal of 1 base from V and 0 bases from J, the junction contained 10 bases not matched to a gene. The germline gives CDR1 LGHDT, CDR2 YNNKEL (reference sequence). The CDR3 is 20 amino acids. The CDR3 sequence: CASSQGSGLAGSSSYNEQFF. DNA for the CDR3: TGTGCCAGCAGCCAAGGAAGTGGACTAGCGGGGTCGAGCTCCTACAATGAGCAGTTCTTC.

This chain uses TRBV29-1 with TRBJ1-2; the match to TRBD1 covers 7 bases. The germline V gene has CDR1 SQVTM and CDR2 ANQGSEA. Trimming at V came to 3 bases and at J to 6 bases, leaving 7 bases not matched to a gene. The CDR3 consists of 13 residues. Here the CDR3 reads CSVEETGWNGYTF. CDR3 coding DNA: TGCAGCGTTGAGGAGACAGGGTGGAATGGCTACACCTTC.

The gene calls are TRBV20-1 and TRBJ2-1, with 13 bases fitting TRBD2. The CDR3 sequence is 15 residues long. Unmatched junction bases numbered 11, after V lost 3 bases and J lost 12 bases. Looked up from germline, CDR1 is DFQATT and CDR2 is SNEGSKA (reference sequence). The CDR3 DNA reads TGCAGTGCTAGTGGGACTAGCGGGACCTTACGGGGGCAGTTCTTC. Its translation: CSASGTSGTLRGQFF.

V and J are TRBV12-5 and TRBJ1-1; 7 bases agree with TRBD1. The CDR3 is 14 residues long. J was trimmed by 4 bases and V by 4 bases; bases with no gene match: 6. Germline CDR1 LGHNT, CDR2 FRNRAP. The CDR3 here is CASGSRQGGTEAFF. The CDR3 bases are TGTGCTAGTGGTTCTCGACAGGGTGGCACTGAAGCTTTCTTT.